These 32 T cell receptor beta chains were all obtained from the same sample, sequenced in a study of blood T cell repertoires in COVID-19 (dated by TCRdb to the early 2020s). Libraries were made using the immunoSEQ multiplex PCR assay. TCRdb mirrors the immuneACCESS table, restricted to in-frame sequences. Some clones are absent from its copies; in checked studies, under half trace to an unresolved V gene, and the reason for the others is unknown. The sample table contains over 45,000 clones; only one count was recorded for around nine tenths of them. Clones ranked in the top ten supply roughly 8.4% of the sample. The sequenced material came from peripheral blood. These receptors were taken from a man in his fifties or sixties with active COVID-19.

The rearrangement joins TRBV24-1 to TRBJ2-1; 8 nucleotides line up with TRBD1. This CDR3 is built from 13 residues. CDR1 and CDR2 (germline): KGHDR, SFDVKD. Trimming removed 9 bases from V and 4 bases from J; junction bases left unmatched: 4. DNA for the CDR3: TGTGCCACCTCAGGGGGCTGGTACAATGAGCAGTTCTTC. It codes for CATSGGWYNEQFF.

This clone was observed a single time. The chain couples TRBV4-1 to TRBJ2-3; 9 nucleotides agree with TRBD1. The germline V gene has CDR1 MGHRA and CDR2 YSYEKL. The CDR3 covers 15 residues. The J segment lost 4 bases and the V segment lost 10 bases, leaving 12 bases of the junction unmatched. CDR3: CATRLQGAPADTQYF. The CDR3 bases are TGCGCCACCCGACTACAGGGGGCGCCCGCAGATACGCAGTATTTT.

V gene TRBV18 combines with J gene TRBJ2-7, with 7 bases matching TRBD1. Germline-derived CDR1 and CDR2 are KGHSH and LQKENI. The ends lost 3 bases at V and 2 bases at J; junction bases unmatched: 16. This CDR3 has 18 amino acids. CDR3: CASSPTHGNRGTTYEQYF. CDR3 nucleotides: TGTGCCAGCTCACCTACTCACGGGAACAGGGGAACCACCTACGAGCAGTACTTC.

This clone has only a few counts. The V call is TRBV7-3, the J call TRBJ2-1, with TRBD2 matching 8 bases. Looked up from germline, CDR1 is SGHTA and CDR2 is FQGTGA. The V segment lost 2 bases and the J segment 8 bases; nucleotides outside the gene matches: 5. There are 14 residues in the CDR3. Written as DNA, the CDR3 is TGTGCCAGCAGCTTAGATCCGGGAGGGGATGAGCAGTTCTTC. Amino acids: CASSLDPGGDEQFF.

V gene TRBV6-5 combines with J gene TRBJ2-7; 11 positions agree with TRBD1. The CDR3 contains 13 residues. Trimming took 6 bases from V and 3 from J; bases not matched to a gene: 1. Per germline, CDR1 MNHEY and CDR2 SVGAGI. CDR3 sequence reads: CASRGTGGYEQYF. The CDR3 nucleotides are TGTGCCAGCAGGGGGACAGGGGGCTACGAGCAGTACTTC.

This sequence joins TRBV2 and TRBJ2-5; TRBD2 matches 8 bases. Germline lookup yields CDR1 SNHLY and CDR2 FYNNEI. Trimming removed 5 bases from V and 4 bases from J; junction bases left unmatched: 3. The CDR3 sequence is 13 residues long. The CDR3 spells CASSSGLVETQYF. In nucleotides, the CDR3 is TGTGCCAGCAGTTCGGGACTAGTAGAGACCCAGTACTTC.

For the CDR3, the DNA is TGTGCCAGCAGTTTCCGAGGAAAGGAGGGCTACACCTTC. Its protein is CASSFRGKEGYTF. This chain connects TRBV12-3 or TRBV12-4 to TRBJ1-2, with no clear D. CDR3 length equals 13 residues. The V end lost 3 bases, the J end lost 8 bases, and 13 bases lay between the germline ends.

CDR3: CASLAAGIQGEQFF. The DNA for the CDR3 is TGTGCCAGCCTAGCGGCGGGGATACAGGGTGAGCAGTTCTTC. The chain recombines TRBV6-5 with TRBJ2-1; tentatively, D is TRBD2 (7 bases). The germline V gene encodes CDR1 MNHEY and CDR2 SVGAGI. This CDR3 has 14 residues. Trimming cost V 8 bases and J 9 bases, with 20 bases left between them.

The rearrangement uses TRBV2 and TRBJ2-7, with D possibly being TRBD2 (7 bases). V lost 7 bases and J 7 bases, leaving 20 bases between the germline ends. The CDR3 consists of 14 residues. The germline CDR1 and CDR2 sequences are SNHLY and FYNNEI. The CDR3 is CASIQDGGRGEQYF. The CDR3 DNA follows: TGTGCCAGCATCCAGGACGGGGGGCGCGGGGAGCAGTACTTC.

The J gene is TRBJ2-7, the V gene TRBV19, with D tentatively TRBD1 (5 bases). With 4 bases removed from V and 2 bases from J, the gap between germline ends came to 9 bases. Germline V gene data show CDR1 as LNHDA and CDR2 as SQIVND (reference sequence). The CDR3 has 13 residues. CDR3 sequence reads: CASSKAGTYEQYF. The CDR3 DNA follows: TGTGCCAGTAGTAAGGCAGGGACCTACGAGCAGTACTTC.

This chain joins TRBV7-3 and TRBJ2-5, with 8 bases aligning to TRBD2. CDR3 length: 15 residues. V lost 2 bases and J lost 1; bases outside the gene matches: 3. Germline V lookup: CDR1 SGHTA, CDR2 FQGTGA. The CDR3: CASSLLGTSQETQYF. The CDR3 nucleotides are TGTGCCAGCAGCTTACTCGGGACTAGCCAAGAGACCCAGTACTTC. Supplemented by reference TRBV7-3 and TRBJ2-5, the full variable domain reads GAGVSQTPSNKVTEKGKYVELRCDPISGHTALYWYRQSLGQGPEFLIYFQGTGAADDSGLPNDRFFAVRPEGSVSTLKIQRTERGDSAVYLCASSLLGTSQETQYFGPGTRLLVL.

The chain links TRBV25-1 to TRBJ2-7, with TRBD2 matching over 8 bases. After removal of 8 bases from V and 2 bases from J, the junction contained 5 bases not matched to a gene. Germline loops: CDR1 MGHDK, CDR2 SYGVNS. The length of the CDR3 is 13 residues. The CDR3 nucleotides are TGTGCCAGCGGCGGACTAGCTACCTACGAGCAGTACTTC. Translation gives CASGGLATYEQYF.

This chain connects TRBV11-2 to TRBJ2-2; 8 bases align to TRBD1. CDR3 size: 16 residues. Germline loops: CDR1 SGHAT, CDR2 FQNNGV. Losses at the gene ends were 1 base for V and 5 bases for J; bases not matched to a gene: 6. As DNA, the CDR3 is TGTGCCAGCAGCTTAGGGCAGGGGGCGGGTACCGGGGAGCTGTTTTTT. It translates to CASSLGQGAGTGELFF.

The genes are TRBV15 and TRBJ2-7; D is undetermined. The CDR3 runs 14 residues. Trimming took 1 base from V and 4 from J, leaving 11 bases between them. CDR1 and CDR2 from the germline V gene are LNHNV and YYDKDF (reference sequence). The chain's CDR3 is CATSRGRRGYEQYF. In nucleotides, the CDR3 is TGTGCCACCAGCAGAGGGCGGCGCGGATACGAGCAGTACTTC.

J is TRBJ1-1 and V is TRBV15; D ambiguous. This CDR3 region has 14 residues. CDR1 LNHNV and CDR2 YYDKDF come from the germline V gene (reference sequence). V shed 0 bases and J shed 3 bases, with 8 bases lying between them. CDR3 loop: CATSRDKEDTEAFF. CDR3 nucleotide sequence: TGTGCCACCAGCAGAGATAAGGAGGACACTGAAGCTTTCTTT.

This rearrangement joins TRBV12-3 or TRBV12-4 to TRBJ2-2, with TRBD1 identical over 7 bases. V gave up 4 bases and J gave up 4 bases; unmatched junction bases: 0. This CDR3 spans 13 amino acids. The CDR3 loop reads CASSSGGTGELFF. The CDR3 DNA is TGTGCCAGCAGTTCAGGGGGCACCGGGGAGCTGTTTTTT.

This chain links TRBV10-3 with TRBJ2-7; 9 bases line up with TRBD2. Per the germline V gene, CDR1 is ENHRY and CDR2 is SYGVKD. The CDR3 has 14 amino acids. Trimming took 10 bases from V and 5 from J; bases not matched to a gene: 12. Here the CDR3 DNA reads TGTGCCACCTGGGCTAGCGGGATCCAGGACGAGCAGTACTTC. It is translated as CATWASGIQDEQYF.

The gene calls are TRBV10-3 and TRBJ2-2, with 8 bases lining up with TRBD1. CDR1 and CDR2 from the germline V gene are ENHRY and SYGVKD. This CDR3 has 15 residues. The junction had 8 bases not matched to a gene; V was cut back by 3 bases and J by 8 bases. This CDR3 reads CAISDGQGASGELFF. CDR3 in DNA: TGTGCCATCAGTGACGGGCAGGGGGCATCGGGGGAGCTGTTTTTT.

The chain couples TRBV9 to TRBJ2-1; D uncertain. In germline, CDR1 is SGDLS, CDR2 YYNGEE. The V gene lost 2 bases and the J gene lost 4 bases, with 7 bases spanning the gap. There are 13 residues in the CDR3. The CDR3 loop is CASSVSYYNEQFF. In DNA form, the CDR3 reads TGTGCCAGCAGCGTTTCCTATTACAATGAGCAGTTCTTC.

This rearrangement joins TRBV28 to TRBJ1-5, with D possibly matching TRBD1 (6 bases). The V and J ends lost 8 bases and 3 bases respectively, with 26 bases between them. This CDR3 comprises 18 residues. Germline CDR1 is MDHEN and CDR2 is SYDVKM. CDR3 bases: TGTGCCAGCGGAATTGGACTGGGACAAACAGATCCCAATCAGCCCCAGCATTTT. It is translated as CASGIGLGQTDPNQPQHF.

This sequence joins TRBV7-8 and TRBJ2-1; D perhaps matches TRBD2 (5 bases). There are 12 residues in the CDR3. Germline V gene lookup returns CDR1 SGHVS and CDR2 FQNEAQ. The V end lost 2 bases, the J end lost 7 bases, and 6 bases lay between the germline ends. CDR3 DNA sequence: TGTGCCAGCAGCTTACCGGGGAATGAGCAGTTCTTC. The encoded protein is CASSLPGNEQFF.

The chain couples TRBV6-5 to TRBJ1-6; the D gene is possibly TRBD1 (5 bases). This CDR3 region has 14 residues. CDR1 is MNHEY and CDR2 is SVGAGI in the germline V gene. V dropped 8 bases and J dropped 10 bases, with 18 bases sitting between them. In DNA form, the CDR3 reads TGTGCCAGCGGGGGGTTTCGCCAAGGGTCACCCCTCCACTTT. Translation: CASGGFRQGSPLHF.

V gene TRBV27 combines with J gene TRBJ1-1, with 10 positions matching TRBD1. The germline gives CDR1 MNHEY, CDR2 SMNVEV (reference sequence). This CDR3 comprises 14 residues. The ends lost 6 bases at V and 6 bases at J; junction bases unmatched: 7. The DNA of the CDR3 is TGTGCCAGCAGGGGACAGGGGATTCGGGCTGAAGCTTTCTTT. It is translated as CASRGQGIRAEAFF.

This clone was observed once. The rearrangement links TRBV7-8 to TRBJ2-3; D is uncertain. This CDR3 has 13 residues. The V end lost 3 bases, the J end lost 1 base, and 5 bases lay between the germline ends. Germline loops: CDR1 SGHVS, CDR2 FQNEAQ. CDR3 DNA: TGTGCCAGCAGCTTCTCTCGCACAGATACGCAGTATTTT. It yields the protein CASSFSRTDTQYF.

V is TRBV5-1 and J is TRBJ2-5; the D gene is possibly TRBD2 (5 bases). Germline lookup yields CDR1 SGHRS and CDR2 YFSETQ. The CDR3 sequence is 12 residues long. V was cut by 7 bases and J by 2 bases, with 9 bases left in between. The CDR3 sequence: CASRGLQETQYF. The CDR3 region has the DNA TGCGCCAGCCGCGGACTGCAAGAGACCCAGTACTTC.

This rearrangement joins TRBV3-1 (or the pseudogene TRBV3-2) to TRBJ2-4; 7 nucleotides line up with TRBD1. The CDR3 totals 15 residues. Per germline, CDR1 LGHDT and CDR2 YNNKEL (reference sequence). The ends lost 1 base at V and 5 bases at J; junction bases unmatched: 5. Here the CDR3 DNA reads TGTGCCAGCAGCCAAGTTAGCCAGGGGGAAAACATTCAGTACTTC. Its translation: CASSQVSQGENIQYF.

The rearrangement joins TRBV7-8 to TRBJ2-2; 10 positions agree with TRBD1. Trimming cost V 5 bases and J 5 bases; bases outside gene matches: 17. From germline, CDR1 is SGHVS and CDR2 FQNEAQ. The CDR3 extends over 19 amino acids. This CDR3 reads CASSRRDRGLGRLTGELFF. CDR3 DNA sequence: TGTGCCAGCAGCCGACGAGACAGGGGGCTAGGACGACTGACCGGGGAGCTGTTTTTT.

The J gene is TRBJ2-3, the V gene TRBV12-5; TRBD2 aligns across 11 bases. This CDR3 has 16 residues. V was pared by 6 bases and J by 2 bases, with 7 bases of the junction left unmatched. Germline CDR1 is LGHNT and CDR2 is FRNRAP. The CDR3 bases are TGTGCTAGTGGCCCAGGGACTAGCGGAAACACAGATACGCAGTATTTT. It is translated as CASGPGTSGNTDTQYF.

V is TRBV27 and J is TRBJ2-3, with D perhaps TRBD2 (6 bases). This CDR3 is built from 12 residues. The V end lost 4 bases, the J end lost 8 bases, and 10 bases lay between the germline ends. Germline V CDR1 and CDR2: MNHEY, SMNVEV (reference sequence). The CDR3 DNA sequence: TGTGCCAGCAGTTCGGCCGGGGGTACGCAGTATTTT. It yields the protein CASSSAGGTQYF.

This clone was seen just once. The chain joins TRBV24-1 to TRBJ2-2; 9 bases are shared with TRBD2. J lost 7 bases, V lost 3 bases, and 11 bases had no gene match. The length of the CDR3 is 17 residues. CDR1 KGHDR and CDR2 SFDVKD come from the germline V gene. The CDR3 loop is CATSDLLLAGANGELFF. The CDR3 coding sequence is TGTGCCACCAGTGATCTCTTGTTAGCGGGAGCTAACGGGGAGCTGTTTTTT.

The chain is built from TRBV6-6 and TRBJ2-3, with D possibly matching TRBD1 (6 bases). CDR3 length: 15 residues. Trimming removed 2 bases from V and 2 bases from J, with 11 bases in between. The V gene's germline CDR1 is MNHNY and CDR2 SVGAGI (reference sequence). The CDR3 protein is CASSYGDTTTDTQYF. DNA of the CDR3: TGTGCCAGCAGTTACGGGGACACCACCACAGATACGCAGTATTTT.

The chain recombines TRBV11-2 with TRBJ2-5; 11 bases map to TRBD2. Germline CDR1 is SGHAT and CDR2 is FQNNGV. The CDR3 is 15 residues long. J was trimmed by 5 bases and V by 3 bases; bases with no gene match: 5. CDR3 in DNA: TGTGCCAGCAGCTTCACTAGCGGGAGCGGGGAGACCCAGTACTTC. It is translated as CASSFTSGSGETQYF.